This TCR beta chain was sequenced for a study of HIV-infected patients and healthy controls. General observations from the study: Healthy control repertoires had roughly threefold more distinct CDR3s than untreated HIV+ repertoires, and higher Shannon diversity.

This clonotype is medium-sized by share. Antigen specificity is unknown. All unsorted peripheral T cells were captured because whole blood was used without fractionation. Peripheral blood, 2.5 ml, was drawn for RNA extraction. About 550 ng RNA was reverse transcribed with alpha and beta constant-region primers. Alpha and beta chain libraries were made separately by chain-specific third strand synthesis with multiplexing indices. Each cDNA molecule was barcoded, and a single primer pair amplified each chain. Two random hexamers, added before amplification and joined, formed each molecule's 12-nucleotide barcode. TCRdb analysed the 5' RACE reads with MiXCR anew, one entry per CDR3 protein. The table has about 12,000 distinct CDR3 sequences, 5% to 6.5% seen once. The receptor comes from an adult in good health. Sequencing was carried out using blood.

The CDR3 nucleotides read TGTGCCACCGCGGGGGGGAACGATGAGCAGTTCTTC. Translation: CATAGGNDEQFF. The chain combines TRBV19 with TRBJ2-1; the match to TRBD2 covers 9 bases. The length of the CDR3 is 12 residues. Unmatched junction bases numbered 6, after V lost 10 bases and J lost 8 bases. Germline CDR1 LNHDA, CDR2 SQIVND (reference sequence).